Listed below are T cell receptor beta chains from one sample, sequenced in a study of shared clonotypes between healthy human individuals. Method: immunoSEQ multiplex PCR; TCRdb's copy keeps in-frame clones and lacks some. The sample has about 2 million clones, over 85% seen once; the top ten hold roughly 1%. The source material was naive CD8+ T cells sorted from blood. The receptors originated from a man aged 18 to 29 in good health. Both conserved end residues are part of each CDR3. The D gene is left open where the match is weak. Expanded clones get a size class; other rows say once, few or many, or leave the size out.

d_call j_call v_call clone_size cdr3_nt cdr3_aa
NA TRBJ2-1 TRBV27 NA TGTGCCAGCAGCTTCAGCGAGGGAGTGTGGCACAATGAGCAGTTCTTC CASSFSEGVWHNEQFF
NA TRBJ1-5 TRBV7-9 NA TGTGCCAGCAGCTTAGAGACAGGAGATCAGCCCCAGCATTTT CASSLETGDQPQHF
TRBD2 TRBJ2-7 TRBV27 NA TGTGCCAGCAGTTTACTGGGAGGGGATTCCGAGCAGTACTTC CASSLLGGDSEQYF
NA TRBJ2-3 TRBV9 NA TGTGCCAGCAGCGTATCGTTTGGGTTCGTTGGGTCAGATACGCAGTATTTT CASSVSFGFVGSDTQYF
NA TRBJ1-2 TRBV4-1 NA TGCGCCAGCAGCCCGCCGAACAGCCCAGCTAACTATGGCTACACCTTC CASSPPNSPANYGYTF
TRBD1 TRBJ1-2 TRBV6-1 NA TGTGCCAGCAGTGAAAGCACAGGGGGCCGCCGTGGCTACACCTTC CASSESTGGRRGYTF
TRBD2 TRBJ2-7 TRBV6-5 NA TGTGCCAGCAGTCTAGCGGGGGGGCAGGAGCAGTACTTC CASSLAGGQEQYF
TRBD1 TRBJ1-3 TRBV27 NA TGTGCCAGCAGTTTATCGTGGGACAGGGATTCCGGAAACACCATATATTTT CASSLSWDRDSGNTIYF
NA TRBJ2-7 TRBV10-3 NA TGTGCCATCAGGAAACGTGAAGCCTACGAGCAGTACTTC CAIRKREAYEQYF
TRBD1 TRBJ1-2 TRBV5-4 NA TGTGCCAGCAGCCTACAGGGGGCAGGTGGGGGCTACACCTTC CASSLQGAGGGYTF
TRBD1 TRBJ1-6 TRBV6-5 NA TGTGCCAGCAGGACAGGGGGCGGTGGGGCCCTCCACTTT CASRTGGGGALHF
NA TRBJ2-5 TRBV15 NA TGTGCCACCAGCAGAGGTTTAAGACAAGAGACCCAGTACTTC CATSRGLRQETQYF
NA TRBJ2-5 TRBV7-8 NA TGTGCCAGCAGCTTCTTGCAGGGCTCAATCCAAGAGACCCAGTACTTC CASSFLQGSIQETQYF
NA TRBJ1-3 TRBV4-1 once TGCGCCAGCAGCCAAGAGAAGGGAGCGGGAAACACCATATATTTT CASSQEKGAGNTIYF
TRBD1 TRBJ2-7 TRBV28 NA TGTGCCAGCAGTTTGTCCGGGACAGGGCTCTACGAGCAGTACTTC CASSLSGTGLYEQYF
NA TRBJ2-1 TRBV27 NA TGTGCCAGCAGTTTAAGGGGTGTGGTCCGAATAAATGAGCAGTTCTTC CASSLRGVVRINEQFF
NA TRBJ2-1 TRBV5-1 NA TGCGCCAGCAGCTTGGAGGCGGCAGGGAATGAGCAGTTCTTC CASSLEAAGNEQFF
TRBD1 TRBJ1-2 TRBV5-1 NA TGCGCCAGCAGCCTCACAGGGGAAGGCTACACCTTC CASSLTGEGYTF
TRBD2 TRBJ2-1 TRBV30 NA TGTGCCTGGGACTCCACTAGCGGGAGTTTCGGTGAGCAGTTCTTC CAWDSTSGSFGEQFF
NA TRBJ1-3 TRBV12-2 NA TGTGCAAGTCGCACTACTCGGGACAAAATCTCTGGAAACACCATATATTTT CASRTTRDKISGNTIYF
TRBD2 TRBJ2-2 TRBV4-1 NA TGCGCCAGCAGCCAAGGCGGGGGACTGAACACCGGGGAGCTGTTTTTT CASSQGGGLNTGELFF
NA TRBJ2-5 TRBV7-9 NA TGTGCCAGCAGCTTAATCGCCCGGGCGGGTCAAGAGACCCAGTACTTC CASSLIARAGQETQYF
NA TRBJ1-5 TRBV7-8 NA TGTGCCAGCAGCTTACTCCAGGGGAGCAATCAGCCCCAGCATTTT CASSLLQGSNQPQHF
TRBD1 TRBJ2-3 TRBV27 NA TGTGCCAGCAGTCTGGGACAGGGGCTCACAGATACGCAGTATTTT CASSLGQGLTDTQYF
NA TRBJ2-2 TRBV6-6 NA TGTGCCAGCAGTTACTCCTCGGAGGGAAGGACCGGGGAGCTGTTTTTT CASSYSSEGRTGELFF
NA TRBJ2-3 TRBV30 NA TGTGCCTGGGGGGAAGTAAGCACAGATACGCAGTATTTT CAWGEVSTDTQYF
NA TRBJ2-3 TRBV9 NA TGTGCCAGCAGCGGGGCAACAGATACGCAGTATTTT CASSGATDTQYF
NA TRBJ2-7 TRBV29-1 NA TGCAGCGTTCTTAGCGGATCCTACGAGCAGTACTTC CSVLSGSYEQYF
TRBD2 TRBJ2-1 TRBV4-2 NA TGTGCCAGCAGCCTAGAAGTAGCGGGGGGCCTCAATGAGCAGTTCTTC CASSLEVAGGLNEQFF
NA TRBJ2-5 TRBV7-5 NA TGTGCCAGAAGCATCGGACTTGAGCGGTCGAGAAAGACCCAGTACTTC CARSIGLERSRKTQYF
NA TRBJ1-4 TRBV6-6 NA TGTGCCAGCAGTCCGACTCGCTCTAATGAAAAACTGTTTTTT CASSPTRSNEKLFF
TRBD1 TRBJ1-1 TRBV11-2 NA TGTGCCAGCAGCCCGCAGACAGGGCCCACTGAAGCTTTCTTT CASSPQTGPTEAFF
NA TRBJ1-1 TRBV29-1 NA TGCAGCGTGAGAAGGCCAGGGAGGCCCACTGAAGCTTTCTTT CSVRRPGRPTEAFF
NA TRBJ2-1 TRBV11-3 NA TGTGCCAGCAGTTTACAGGAGGGCAATGAGCAGTTCTTC CASSLQEGNEQFF
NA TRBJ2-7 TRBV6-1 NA TGTGCCAGCAGTGAAGAAAGGGGTCCCTACGAGCAGTACTTC CASSEERGPYEQYF
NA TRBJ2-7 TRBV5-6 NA TGTGCCAGCAGCCGTCCGCTCGCTAACCCCTACGAGCAGTACTTC CASSRPLANPYEQYF
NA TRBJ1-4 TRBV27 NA TGTGCCAGCAGCCTAGGGACCTTTAATGAAAAACTGTTTTTT CASSLGTFNEKLFF
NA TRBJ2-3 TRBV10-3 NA TGTGCCATCGCACTCCCCTCTTACACAGATACGCAGTATTTT CAIALPSYTDTQYF
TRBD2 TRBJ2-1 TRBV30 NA TGTAGCCTAGCGGGAGGGCCAATTCTCAATGAGCAGTTCTTC CSLAGGPILNEQFF
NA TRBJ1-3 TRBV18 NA TGTGCCAGCTCACCACCAGGGCCAGGAAACACCATATATTTT CASSPPGPGNTIYF
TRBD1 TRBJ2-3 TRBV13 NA TGTGCCAGCAGCGCAGGGGGCGATACGCAGTATTTT CASSAGGDTQYF
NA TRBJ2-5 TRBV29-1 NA TGCAGCGTTGAAGGACGGGACCCAGAGACCCAGTACTTC CSVEGRDPETQYF
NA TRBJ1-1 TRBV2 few TGTGCCAGCAGTGATGACGTAGGGTGGACTGAAGCTTTCTTT CASSDDVGWTEAFF
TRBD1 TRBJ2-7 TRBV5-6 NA TGTGCCAGCACCCAACAAAACAGGGGGCCTACCTACGAGCAGTACTTC CASTQQNRGPTYEQYF
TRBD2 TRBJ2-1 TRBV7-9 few TGTGCCAGCAGCTTAGAACTAGCGGGGAATGAGCAGTTCTTC CASSLELAGNEQFF
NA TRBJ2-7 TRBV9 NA TGTGCCAGCAGCGTAGGAGTAGACGGTTCCTACGAGCAGTACTTC CASSVGVDGSYEQYF
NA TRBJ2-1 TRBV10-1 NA TGCGCCAGCAGTGAGGGAGATTCCTACAATGAGCAGTTCTTC CASSEGDSYNEQFF
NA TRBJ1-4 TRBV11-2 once TGTGCCAGCAGCTTAGTCGGCGGGGGGGTCTCTGAAAAACTGTTTTTT CASSLVGGGVSEKLFF
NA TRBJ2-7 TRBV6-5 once TGTGCCAGCAGCGATACAGGGATCGAGCAGTACTTC CASSDTGIEQYF
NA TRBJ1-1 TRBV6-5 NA TGTGCCAGCAGTTACGACGTCAGGAACACTGAAGCTTTCTTT CASSYDVRNTEAFF
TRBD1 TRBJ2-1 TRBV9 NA TGTGCCAGCAGCGATTCAGGGGGCGCGGGGAATGAGCAGTTCTTC CASSDSGGAGNEQFF
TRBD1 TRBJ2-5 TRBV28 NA TGTGCCAGCAGTTTCAGGGGGCGAGGGGAGACCCAGTACTTC CASSFRGRGETQYF
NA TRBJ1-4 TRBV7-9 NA TGTGCCAGCAGCTTGGACACCAGTGAAAAACTGTTTTTT CASSLDTSEKLFF
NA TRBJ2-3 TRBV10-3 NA TGTGCCATCAGATCACTAGGGGGGGCAGATACGCAGTATTTT CAIRSLGGADTQYF
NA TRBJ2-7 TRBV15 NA TGTGCCACCAGTGAGGGATTGTCCTACGAGCAGTACTTC CATSEGLSYEQYF